A selection of T cell receptor beta chains follows, all from one sample in a study of cytomegalovirus exposure and HLA in healthy donors. The assay was immunoSEQ multiplex PCR, and TCRdb's table has in-frame clones only and misses some. The sample has over 95,000 clones; around 80% are singletons. Sequencing was carried out using PBMCs. These TCRs come from a female donor in good health and CMV-seronegative. CDR3s include the opening cysteine and the closing phenylalanine or tryptophan. Each record gives: clone size, J gene, D gene, V gene, CDR3 protein, CDR3 DNA. D genes are given only for firm matches. Part of the rows lack a size; the others show once, few, many or a class for expanded clones.

clone_size: once; j_call: TRBJ2-3; d_call: NA; v_call: TRBV28; cdr3_aa: CASSPPRLPSTDTQYF; cdr3_nt: TGTGCCAGCAGCCCTCCCCGACTACCCAGCACAGATACGCAGTATTTT
clone_size: NA; j_call: TRBJ2-1; d_call: TRBD2; v_call: TRBV9; cdr3_aa: CASSAGTSNNEQFF; cdr3_nt: TGTGCCAGCAGCGCCGGGACTAGTAACAATGAGCAGTTCTTC
clone_size: NA; j_call: TRBJ1-1; d_call: NA; v_call: TRBV19; cdr3_aa: CASSIDGHTEAFF; cdr3_nt: TGTGCCAGTAGTATAGATGGCCACACTGAAGCTTTCTTT
clone_size: NA; j_call: TRBJ1-2; d_call: NA; v_call: TRBV6-6; cdr3_aa: CASSGGVLADNYGYTF; cdr3_nt: TGTGCCAGCAGTGGGGGGGTCCTCGCCGATAACTATGGCTACACCTTC
clone_size: NA; j_call: TRBJ2-5; d_call: NA; v_call: TRBV7-2; cdr3_aa: CASSLVSGGTGETQYF; cdr3_nt: TGTGCCAGCAGCTTAGTTTCTGGGGGCACGGGGGAGACCCAGTACTTC
clone_size: NA; j_call: TRBJ2-7; d_call: NA; v_call: TRBV6-5; cdr3_aa: CASSYRGGYEQYF; cdr3_nt: TGTGCCAGCAGTTACCGAGGGGGATACGAGCAGTACTTC
clone_size: NA; j_call: TRBJ1-2; d_call: NA; v_call: TRBV28; cdr3_aa: CASSFGWREKGTVDGYTF; cdr3_nt: TGTGCCAGCAGTTTCGGGTGGCGGGAGAAAGGTACAGTAGATGGCTACACCTTC
clone_size: NA; j_call: TRBJ2-1; d_call: TRBD1; v_call: TRBV7-9; cdr3_aa: CASSLGLGRETGDEQFF; cdr3_nt: TGTGCCAGCAGCTTAGGGTTAGGGCGAGAGACAGGGGATGAGCAGTTCTTC
clone_size: few; j_call: TRBJ1-1; d_call: NA; v_call: TRBV5-3; cdr3_aa: CARSRSRGNTEAFF; cdr3_nt: TGTGCCAGAAGCCGGTCCCGGGGGAACACTGAAGCTTTCTTT
clone_size: NA; j_call: TRBJ1-6; d_call: NA; v_call: TRBV27; cdr3_aa: CASSFLRTTNSPLHF; cdr3_nt: TGTGCCAGCAGTTTTCTCAGGACAACAAATTCACCCCTCCACTTT
clone_size: NA; j_call: TRBJ1-1; d_call: NA; v_call: TRBV5-1; cdr3_aa: CASSTGQANTEAFF; cdr3_nt: TGCGCCAGCAGCACCGGACAAGCGAACACTGAAGCTTTCTTT
clone_size: NA; j_call: TRBJ2-7; d_call: NA; v_call: TRBV7-6; cdr3_aa: CASSSSLSYEQYF; cdr3_nt: TGTGCCAGCAGCTCAAGCCTATCCTACGAGCAGTACTTC
clone_size: NA; j_call: TRBJ1-2; d_call: NA; v_call: TRBV4-1; cdr3_aa: CASSHNYRYGYTF; cdr3_nt: TGCGCCAGCAGCCACAACTACCGATATGGCTACACCTTC
clone_size: NA; j_call: TRBJ2-1; d_call: TRBD2; v_call: TRBV10-2; cdr3_aa: CASSEAGGALSNEQFF; cdr3_nt: TGCGCCAGCAGTGAAGCCGGGGGGGCCCTATCCAATGAGCAGTTCTTC
clone_size: once; j_call: TRBJ1-2; d_call: TRBD1; v_call: TRBV29-1; cdr3_aa: CSAPGPGGRYGYTF; cdr3_nt: TGCAGCGCCCCGGGCCCAGGGGGAAGATATGGCTACACCTTC
clone_size: NA; j_call: TRBJ2-1; d_call: NA; v_call: TRBV25-1; cdr3_aa: CASSEIGVSGEQFF; cdr3_nt: TGTGCCAGCAGTGAAATAGGGGTATCGGGTGAGCAGTTCTTC
clone_size: NA; j_call: TRBJ2-1; d_call: NA; v_call: TRBV5-1; cdr3_aa: CASSSGLQRVFEQFF; cdr3_nt: TGCGCCAGCAGCTCAGGTTTGCAGAGGGTATTCGAGCAGTTCTTC
clone_size: NA; j_call: TRBJ2-5; d_call: TRBD1; v_call: TRBV2; cdr3_aa: CASSRDRRETQYF; cdr3_nt: TGTGCCAGCAGTCGGGACAGGAGAGAGACCCAGTACTTC
clone_size: NA; j_call: TRBJ2-3; d_call: TRBD2; v_call: TRBV5-1; cdr3_aa: CASSSTSGGSTDTQYF; cdr3_nt: TGCGCCAGCAGCTCTACTAGCGGGGGGAGCACAGATACGCAGTATTTT
clone_size: NA; j_call: TRBJ2-2; d_call: NA; v_call: TRBV12-5; cdr3_aa: CASGAENTGELFF; cdr3_nt: TGTGCCAGTGGGGCAGAAAACACCGGGGAGCTGTTTTTT
clone_size: NA; j_call: TRBJ2-7; d_call: TRBD1; v_call: TRBV5-6; cdr3_aa: CASSRPGQGAYEQYF; cdr3_nt: TGTGCCAGCAGCCGACCAGGACAGGGGGCATACGAGCAGTACTTC
clone_size: NA; j_call: TRBJ1-1; d_call: NA; v_call: TRBV6-1; cdr3_aa: CASSEFGGPNTEAFF; cdr3_nt: TGTGCCAGCAGTGAATTTGGGGGCCCGAACACTGAAGCTTTCTTT
clone_size: NA; j_call: TRBJ2-1; d_call: NA; v_call: TRBV2; cdr3_aa: CASREGGDEQFF; cdr3_nt: TGTGCCAGCAGGGAGGGAGGCGATGAGCAGTTCTTC
clone_size: once; j_call: TRBJ2-5; d_call: TRBD1; v_call: TRBV18; cdr3_aa: CASSRYTGAGETQYF; cdr3_nt: TGTGCCAGCTCACGTTACACAGGGGCTGGAGAGACCCAGTACTTC
clone_size: NA; j_call: TRBJ2-7; d_call: NA; v_call: TRBV19; cdr3_aa: CASSMQLVTTYEQYF; cdr3_nt: TGTGCCAGTAGTATGCAGCTAGTAACCACCTACGAGCAGTACTTC
clone_size: NA; j_call: TRBJ1-2; d_call: NA; v_call: TRBV9; cdr3_aa: CASSVGSYGYTF; cdr3_nt: TGTGCCAGCAGCGTGGGCAGCTATGGCTACACCTTC
clone_size: NA; j_call: TRBJ1-2; d_call: NA; v_call: TRBV18; cdr3_aa: CASSPRDPSYGYTF; cdr3_nt: TGTGCCAGCTCACCACGAGATCCAAGCTATGGCTACACCTTC
clone_size: NA; j_call: TRBJ1-2; d_call: NA; v_call: TRBV29-1; cdr3_aa: CSVEGPSNYGYTF; cdr3_nt: TGCAGCGTTGAGGGGCCTTCTAACTATGGCTACACCTTC
clone_size: NA; j_call: TRBJ2-1; d_call: TRBD2; v_call: TRBV19; cdr3_aa: CASSMTGRGGEFF; cdr3_nt: TGTGCCAGTAGTATGACTGGGCGGGGAGGGGAGTTCTTC
clone_size: NA; j_call: TRBJ2-1; d_call: TRBD1; v_call: TRBV6-1; cdr3_aa: CASSGQGANNEQFF; cdr3_nt: TGTGCCAGCAGTGGGCAGGGGGCCAACAATGAGCAGTTCTTC
clone_size: NA; j_call: TRBJ2-2; d_call: NA; v_call: TRBV4-2; cdr3_aa: CASSTRQADTGELFF; cdr3_nt: TGTGCCAGCAGCACCCGACAGGCAGACACCGGGGAGCTGTTTTTT
clone_size: NA; j_call: TRBJ2-3; d_call: TRBD1; v_call: TRBV5-5; cdr3_aa: CASSLALRGLITDTQYF; cdr3_nt: TGTGCCAGCAGCTTGGCCTTGAGGGGGCTCATTACAGATACGCAGTATTTT
clone_size: NA; j_call: TRBJ2-7; d_call: NA; v_call: TRBV29-1; cdr3_aa: CSVDGPYFYEQYF; cdr3_nt: TGCAGCGTTGACGGTCCCTACTTCTACGAGCAGTACTTC
clone_size: NA; j_call: TRBJ2-6; d_call: TRBD2; v_call: TRBV2; cdr3_aa: CASSVLGAGGSGANVLTF; cdr3_nt: TGTGCCAGCAGTGTCTTAGGCGCGGGGGGGTCAGGGGCCAACGTCCTGACTTTC
clone_size: NA; j_call: TRBJ1-6; d_call: TRBD1; v_call: TRBV5-4; cdr3_aa: CASSQGQGDGYNSPLHF; cdr3_nt: TGTGCCAGCAGCCAGGGACAGGGGGACGGCTATAATTCACCCCTCCACTTT
clone_size: NA; j_call: TRBJ1-2; d_call: TRBD1; v_call: TRBV27; cdr3_aa: CASGHRDRGRDGYTF; cdr3_nt: TGTGCCAGCGGGCACCGGGACAGGGGAAGGGATGGCTACACCTTC
clone_size: NA; j_call: TRBJ2-2; d_call: NA; v_call: TRBV9; cdr3_aa: CASSVGSTNTGELFF; cdr3_nt: TGTGCCAGCAGCGTAGGCTCAACAAACACCGGGGAGCTGTTTTTT
clone_size: once; j_call: TRBJ1-2; d_call: NA; v_call: TRBV25-1; cdr3_aa: CASSDGNYGYTF; cdr3_nt: TGTGCCAGCAGTGACGGTAACTATGGCTACACCTTC
clone_size: NA; j_call: TRBJ2-7; d_call: TRBD2; v_call: TRBV6-5; cdr3_aa: CASSSGGSPYEQYF; cdr3_nt: TGTGCCAGCAGCAGCGGGGGGAGCCCTTACGAGCAGTACTTC
clone_size: NA; j_call: TRBJ2-7; d_call: TRBD2; v_call: TRBV7-6; cdr3_aa: CASSLGSRGAMGEQYF; cdr3_nt: TGTGCCAGCAGCTTAGGGTCGCGGGGGGCCATGGGAGAGCAGTACTTC
clone_size: once; j_call: TRBJ1-1; d_call: NA; v_call: TRBV20-1; cdr3_aa: CSANPEGCF; cdr3_nt: TGCAGTGCTAATCCCGAGGGTTGCTTT
clone_size: NA; j_call: TRBJ1-1; d_call: NA; v_call: TRBV15; cdr3_aa: CATSRGLEGRNTEAFF; cdr3_nt: TGTGCCACCAGCAGAGGGCTGGAGGGGCGGAACACTGAAGCTTTCTTT
clone_size: NA; j_call: TRBJ2-4; d_call: TRBD2; v_call: TRBV10-2; cdr3_aa: CASSRTSGLAKNIQYF; cdr3_nt: TGCGCCAGCAGTAGGACTAGCGGTCTAGCCAAAAACATTCAGTACTTC
clone_size: NA; j_call: TRBJ1-2; d_call: NA; v_call: TRBV18; cdr3_aa: CASSPKSYGYTF; cdr3_nt: TGTGCCAGCTCACCTAAGAGCTATGGCTACACCTTC
clone_size: NA; j_call: TRBJ2-3; d_call: TRBD1; v_call: TRBV4-1; cdr3_aa: CASSQLHIGQGRTTTTDTQYF; cdr3_nt: TGCGCCAGCAGCCAATTACATATCGGACAGGGGAGGACGACCACCACAGATACGCAGTATTTT
clone_size: NA; j_call: TRBJ2-5; d_call: TRBD2; v_call: TRBV15; cdr3_aa: CATSRGAAGGLGETQYF; cdr3_nt: TGTGCCACCAGCAGAGGGGCAGCGGGGGGGCTTGGAGAGACCCAGTACTTC
clone_size: NA; j_call: TRBJ1-2; d_call: NA; v_call: TRBV7-2; cdr3_aa: CASSLDFGANYGYTF; cdr3_nt: TGTGCCAGCAGCTTAGATTTTGGGGCAAACTATGGCTACACCTTC
clone_size: NA; j_call: TRBJ1-1; d_call: NA; v_call: TRBV5-4; cdr3_aa: CASSWTAGGDTEAFF; cdr3_nt: TGTGCCAGCAGCTGGACCGCCGGAGGGGACACTGAAGCTTTCTTT
clone_size: medium-sized; j_call: TRBJ1-1; d_call: TRBD1; v_call: TRBV10-1; cdr3_aa: CAIQNRGGSAFF; cdr3_nt: TGCGCCATCCAAAACAGGGGAGGATCGGCTTTCTTT